What follows describes a single T cell receptor beta chain. Its antigen is still unknown. TCRdb's copy holds only in-frame clones and misses some; the assay was immunoSEQ multiplex PCR. The table includes over 110,000 clones, approximately 84% detected once. The sample is drawn from a study of cytomegalovirus exposure and HLA in healthy donors. Broader study findings: CMV antigen specificity was confirmed in vitro for three CMV-associated chains. High sensitivity and specificity were reportedly achieved when the classifier diagnosed cytomegalovirus status. TCR sequences were mostly rare, though some public TCRs occurred in many donors. Cytomegalovirus-associated TCR beta chains were listed, numbering 150 to 200.

CDR1 and CDR2 (germline): MNHEY, SVGAGI. The CDR3 covers 15 residues. The V segment lost 8 bases and the J segment 8 bases; nucleotides outside the gene matches: 16. Input material: PBMCs. The J gene is TRBJ1-2, the V gene TRBV6-5; 8 bases are shared with TRBD1. The TCR was taken from a woman aged 25 to 39 in good health and CMV-seronegative. The CDR3 region is CASRVTGQGIGGYTF. As DNA, the CDR3 is TGTGCCAGCCGTGTAACTGGACAGGGAATCGGAGGCTACACCTTC.